These T cell receptor beta chains were read from a single sample in a study of cytomegalovirus exposure and HLA in healthy donors. TCRdb's copy holds only in-frame clones and misses some; the assay was immunoSEQ multiplex PCR. The profile shows approximately 180,000 clones, around nine tenths of them singletons. Sequenced input: PBMCs. The receptors were sampled from a man between 18 and 29 years old in good health and CMV-seropositive. Each CDR3 is given with its conserved first and last residue.

CASSASIARGYNEQFF | TRBV9
CASNPGSGRNEQYF | TRBV19
CASSQEGQRGPDTQYF | TRBV4-1
CASSSRGQGPYEQYF | TRBV6-6
CASSLVEGYEQYF | TRBV11-2
CASSIAPSTSGLTVNEQFF | TRBV19
CASSLFQGAYGYTF | TRBV28
CASSRHTNPQETQYF | TRBV7-2
CASSLAGTSGSELFF | TRBV5-1
CASSQDRMRWYTF | TRBV4-3
CASSKEGNSANYGYTF | TRBV19
CASSYRGDEKLFF | TRBV6-5
CASSLVKENNQPQHF | TRBV5-6
CASSSTQYYGYTF | TRBV6-5
CASRQFPATEAFF | TRBV27
CAWSPDRPLYEQYF | TRBV30
CASSIWEGTGELFF | TRBV10-2
CASNRGSPPEAFF | TRBV5-1
CASSPVTGTGRETQYF | TRBV18
CSVEKREGEADTQYF | TRBV29-1
CASSQTGGTGELFF | TRBV4-1
CASSLGRGRVYEQYF | TRBV7-8
CASSPRTSGGAEGNEQFF | TRBV4-3
CAWSGALNTEAFF | TRBV30
CASSPHPRETQYF | TRBV7-8
CASSLGGQLRNTIYF | TRBV28
CATSRDSGQPQHF | TRBV15